Following are 12 T cell receptor beta chains from one sample sequenced in a study of molecular identifiers for immune sequencing clone quantification. TCRdb re-called the PCR reads with MiXCR, one entry per CDR3 protein. The table has approximately 630,000 distinct CDR3 sequences, less than 30% seen once. The sequenced sample was naive CD8+ T cells from blood, with Jurkat cell RNA spiked in. The subset denotes: FACS-sorted CD8+CD4-CCR7+CD45RA+ naive T cells. These receptors originate from a human donor in good health. Some libraries in this study had Jurkat cell RNA spiked in.

This clonotype has a count of ten or more. V gene TRBV12-3 or TRBV12-4 combines with J gene TRBJ2-3; 8 positions agree with TRBD1. J was trimmed by 3 bases and V by 7 bases; bases with no gene match: 9. CDR3 length equals 15 residues. The CDR3 spells CASNEDRGRTDTQYF. CDR3 bases: TGTGCCAGCAACGAAGACAGGGGAAGAACAGATACGCAGTATTTT.

The chain recombines TRBV7-9 with TRBJ1-2; D ambiguous. This CDR3 has 14 residues. V lost 5 bases and J 4 bases, leaving 14 bases between the germline ends. Germline values: CDR1 SEHNR, CDR2 FQNEAQ (reference sequence). This CDR3 reads CASSLKSDGYGYTF. The CDR3 nucleotides read TGTGCCAGCAGCCTTAAATCAGATGGCTATGGCTACACCTTC.

The chain recombines TRBV7-6 with TRBJ2-3; D unresolved. The CDR3 loop spans 16 amino acids. Germline V CDR1 and CDR2: SGHVS, FNYEAQ. V dropped 0 bases and J dropped 0 bases, with 10 bases sitting between them. CDR3 residues: CASSLAKRSSTDTQYF. The CDR3 DNA follows: TGTGCCAGCAGCTTAGCGAAGAGATCTAGCACAGATACGCAGTATTTT.

This clonotype was observed a few times. A junction end diverges from the germline sequence, so it may reflect a read error. V and J are TRBV6-5 and TRBJ2-3, with D unclear. CDR1 is MNHEY and CDR2 is SVGAGI in the germline V gene. The length of the CDR3 is 13 residues. CDR3 in amino acids: CASSYSSTDTRYF. The DNA for the CDR3 is TGTGCCAGCAGTTACTCGAGCACAGATACGCGGTATTTT.

Worth noting for this clonotype: A much larger clone differs by one base, so this may be a read error. The V and J genes are TRBV5-3 and TRBJ2-3; 8 bases align to TRBD2. TRBV5-3 is sorted into the ORF group, with uncertain function. This CDR3 is 14 amino acids long. After removal of 8 bases from V and 3 bases from J, the junction contained 8 bases not matched to a gene. CDR3 in DNA: TGTGCCAGCGGGGCCGGGGGGGCGACAGATACGCAGTATTTT. This codes for CASGAGGATDTQYF.

On this clonotype itself: A read error may be the cause here, since a much bigger clone is one base away. This CDR3 is CASSLGERTLNTVAFF. In DNA form, the CDR3 reads TGCGCCAGCAGCTTGGGTGAGAGAACTTTGAACACTGTAGCTTTCTTT. The chain has TRBV5-1 and TRBJ1-1; no clear D gene. This CDR3 has 16 amino acids. Germline V lookup: CDR1 SGHRS, CDR2 YFSETQ.

This clonotype was observed a few times. The V gene is TRBV4-3, the J gene TRBJ2-1, with TRBD2 matching 8 bases. The ends lost 0 bases at V and 4 bases at J; junction bases unmatched: 8. From germline, CDR1 is LGHNA and CDR2 YSLEER. The length of the CDR3 is 17 residues. This chain's CDR3 is CASSQDWLAGGYNEQFF. CDR3 DNA sequence: TGCGCCAGCAGCCAAGACTGGCTAGCGGGTGGGTACAATGAGCAGTTCTTC.

Note on this clonotype: Being one base from a much bigger clone, this may be a read error. The chain joins TRBV28 to TRBJ2-7, with 7 bases fitting TRBD2. V was pared by 7 bases and J by 9 bases, with 18 bases of the junction left unmatched. Germline-derived CDR1 and CDR2 are MDHEN and SYDVKM. The CDR3 has 15 residues. Here the CDR3 reads CASNRAGPLPGGQYF. The CDR3 DNA is TGTGCCAGCAATAGAGCGGGACCTCTCCCGGGAGGGCAGTACTTC.

This clonotype was observed many times. The V and J genes are TRBV24-1 and TRBJ2-3; D not resolved. Per the germline V gene, CDR1 is KGHDR and CDR2 is SFDVKD. The CDR3 consists of 14 residues. Between the trimmed V and J ends, which lost 0 bases and 0 bases, there was a span of 3 bases. The CDR3 DNA is TGTGCCACCAGTGATTTGGACAGCACAGATACGCAGTATTTT. Protein: CATSDLDSTDTQYF.

The chain has TRBV13 and TRBJ2-3; 9 bases align to TRBD2. V gave up 6 bases and J gave up 2 bases; unmatched junction bases: 12. Germline-derived CDR1 and CDR2 are PRHDT and FYEKMQ (reference sequence). The CDR3 loop spans 17 amino acids. CDR3: CASRGWGSGRSTDTQYF. The CDR3 DNA follows: TGTGCCAGCAGAGGTTGGGGGAGCGGGAGGTCCACAGATACGCAGTATTTT.

Details on this clonotype: An end of the junction does not agree with germline; a read error may underlie this. J is TRBJ1-1 and V is TRBV28, with D uncertain. The CDR3 loop spans 11 amino acids. Germline CDR1 reads MDHEN; CDR2 reads SYDVKM. The CDR3 bases are TGTACCAGCAATCCAGACACTGAAGCTTTCTTT. Translating gives CTSNPDTEAFF. Drawing the rest from reference TRBV28 and TRBJ1-1, the complete variable domain is DVKVTQSSRYLVKRTGEKVFLECVQDMDHENMFWYRQDPGLGLRLIYFSYDVKMKEKGDIPEGYSVSREKKERFSLILESASTNQTSMYLCTSNPDTEAFFGQGTRLTVV.

In this sample, this clonotype turned up a few times. The rearrangement links TRBV20-1 to TRBJ1-4, with no clear D. Germline values: CDR1 DFQATT, CDR2 SNEGSKA (reference sequence). This CDR3 contains 14 residues. Trimming stripped 5 bases from V and 1 base from J, with 11 bases between. The CDR3 coding sequence is TGCAGTGCTCCGAACTGGTTAACTAATGAAAAACTGTTTTTT. Translation: CSAPNWLTNEKLFF.